The entry below gives a single T cell receptor (beta chain) sequence along with its context. The source of the sample is a study of blood T cell repertoires in COVID-19. Generated by immunoSEQ multiplex PCR, the TCRdb table keeps only in-frame clones and is missing some. Seen here are roughly 75,000 clones, 65% to 90% observed once, and the top ten hold approximately 5.8%. Trimming cost V 1 base and J 8 bases, with 12 bases left between them. This CDR3 comprises 15 residues. Germline loops: CDR1 LGHDT, CDR2 YNNKEL (reference sequence). The receptor was derived from a man older than 75 with COVID-19, enrolled during active disease. The chain recombines TRBV3-1 (or the pseudogene TRBV3-2) with TRBJ1-6; a weak D match, TRBD1 (6 bases). Sequenced material: peripheral blood. CDR3 sequence reads: CASSQGGGLDSPLHF. The CDR3 coding sequence is TGTGCCAGCAGCCAAGGGGGGGGGCTGGATTCACCCCTCCACTTT.